The 23 T cell receptor beta chains below all came from one sample that was sequenced in a study of blood T cell repertoires in COVID-19. Sequencing used immunoSEQ multiplex PCR; TCRdb keeps in-frame clones, though not all of them. The repertoire holds under 450,000 clones, with around 89% as singletons. Sequencing was carried out using peripheral blood. All receptors derive from a woman in her thirties or forties with COVID-19, enrolled during active disease.

The rearrangement uses TRBV6-4 and TRBJ2-3, with 10 bases that match TRBD2. The CDR3 totals 15 residues. CDR1 is MRHNA and CDR2 is SNTAGT in the germline V gene. The junction had 9 bases not matched to a gene; V was cut back by 7 bases and J by 5 bases. CDR3 loop: CASKSLAGSGDTQYF. CDR3 bases: TGTGCCAGCAAATCACTAGCGGGGAGTGGAGATACGCAGTATTTT.

The V gene is TRBV6-6, the J gene TRBJ2-7; D perhaps matches TRBD1 (6 bases). This CDR3 is built from 15 residues. The germline V gene has CDR1 MNHNY and CDR2 SVGAGI (reference sequence). V lost 7 bases, J lost 4 bases, and 20 bases lay in between. The CDR3 reads CASKFPGQGGYEQYF. The CDR3 nucleotides read TGTGCCAGCAAGTTTCCGGGGCAAGGGGGATACGAGCAGTACTTC.

The CDR3 nucleotides read TGCGCCAGCAGCTTGAGACAGGGTGGGTCGGGCACTGAAGCTTTCTTT. It translates to CASSLRQGGSGTEAFF. The V and J genes are TRBV5-1 and TRBJ1-1; 7 bases are a match to TRBD1. J was trimmed by 4 bases and V by 1 base; bases with no gene match: 10. CDR1 is SGHRS and CDR2 is YFSETQ in the germline V gene. The CDR3 totals 16 residues.

The V and J genes are TRBV28 and TRBJ2-3, with D maybe TRBD2 (6 bases). From germline, CDR1 is MDHEN and CDR2 SYDVKM. V shed 5 bases and J shed 0 bases, with 12 bases lying between them. The CDR3 has 15 amino acids. The DNA of the CDR3 is TGTGCCAGCAGTCCAGGAGGGCGTAGCACAGATACGCAGTATTTT. Its protein is CASSPGGRSTDTQYF.

The chain uses TRBV19 and TRBJ2-5, with D perhaps TRBD2 (5 bases). Trimming shortened V by 7 bases and J by 7 bases, and 13 bases separated the two germline ends. In germline, CDR1 is LNHDA, CDR2 SQIVND (reference sequence). The CDR3 is 12 amino acids. This CDR3 reads CASNGVPGTQYF. The DNA for the CDR3 is TGTGCCAGTAACGGGGTCCCCGGGACCCAGTACTTC.

The V call is TRBV21-1, the J call TRBJ2-5; the tabulated D call, TRBD2, remains unverified against the DNA. TRBV21-1 is a pseudogene segment. This CDR3 comprises 19 residues. The CDR3 reads CASSKGKGNGRAWRETQYF. The CDR3 coding sequence is TGTGCCAGCAGCAAAGGAAAGGGGAACGGGAGGGCCTGGAGAGAGACCCAGTACTTC.

This clone occurred once. This chain joins TRBV27 and TRBJ1-6; the D is unclear. The CDR3 extends over 13 amino acids. V was pared by 0 bases and J by 7 bases, with 4 bases between. Germline V gene lookup returns CDR1 MNHEY and CDR2 SMNVEV (reference sequence). The CDR3 nucleotides read TGTGCCAGCAGTTTATCGCGCAATTCACCCCTCCACTTT. This codes for CASSLSRNSPLHF.

The CDR3 DNA reads as TGTGCCAGTAGGACGGTCAAGGACAGTGTTGAAGCTTTCTTT. It specifies CASRTVKDSVEAFF. The chain employs TRBV19 and TRBJ1-1; maybe TRBD1 (6 bases). Germline CDR1 LNHDA, CDR2 SQIVND (reference sequence). Trimming pared 6 bases from V and 7 bases from J, leaving 18 bases between. The CDR3 is 14 amino acids.

This clone came up a few times. In DNA form, the CDR3 reads TGTGCCAGTAACGAGTGGCGGGCGCTGGCGGGCTACACCTTC. It translates to CASNEWRALAGYTF. V gene TRBV19 combines with J gene TRBJ1-2, with D unclear. Trimming left V 7 bases short and J 8 bases short, with 20 bases between. The CDR3 sequence is 14 residues long. Looked up from germline, CDR1 is LNHDA and CDR2 is SQIVND (reference sequence).

This rearrangement joins TRBV19 to TRBJ2-6; maybe TRBD2 (6 bases). The CDR3 has 13 amino acids. Per the germline V gene, CDR1 is LNHDA and CDR2 is SQIVND (reference sequence). The V end was cut by 9 bases, the J end by 4 bases, with 10 bases between. This CDR3 reads CASAGLGANVLTF. The CDR3 region has the DNA TGTGCCAGCGCGGGACTGGGGGCCAACGTCCTGACTTTC.

V usage is TRBV18 and J usage is TRBJ2-5, with a weak D call TRBD2 (6 bases). The germline V and J ends were trimmed by 3 bases and 1 base, with 12 bases remaining between them. CDR1 and CDR2 from the germline V gene are KGHSH and LQKENI. The CDR3 has 15 residues. Here the CDR3 reads CASSPLGGGQETQYF. The CDR3 bases are TGTGCCAGCTCACCCCTCGGGGGAGGCCAAGAGACCCAGTACTTC.

This clone was seen a handful of times. The V gene is TRBV19, the J gene TRBJ1-2; a weak D match, TRBD1 (6 bases). V was clipped by 3 bases and J by 3 bases, with 11 bases between them. The CDR3 has 14 residues. CDR1 and CDR2 from the germline V gene are LNHDA and SQIVND (reference sequence). This chain's CDR3 is CASSIRSGDYGYTF. The DNA for the CDR3 is TGTGCCAGTAGTATCCGGTCAGGGGACTATGGCTACACCTTC.

For the CDR3, the DNA is TGTGCCAGCAGTTTGGCCGGGACAGGGAACACTGAAGCTTTCTTT. Translated, it gives CASSLAGTGNTEAFF. The chain is built from TRBV28 and TRBJ1-1; 8 positions agree with TRBD1. V dropped 3 bases and J dropped 1; count of bases not matched to a gene: 4. Germline CDR1 and CDR2: MDHEN and SYDVKM. The CDR3 runs 15 residues.

The J gene is TRBJ2-2, the V gene TRBV7-9; TRBD1 might be the D (5 bases). V was trimmed by 5 bases and J by 4 bases, leaving 14 bases between them. Germline V lookup: CDR1 SEHNR, CDR2 FQNEAQ (reference sequence). The CDR3 covers 15 residues. This chain's CDR3 is CASSPLRQSTGELFF. The CDR3 bases are TGTGCCAGCAGCCCTCTAAGACAGAGCACCGGGGAGCTGTTTTTT.

This clone was detected a few times. This sequence joins TRBV9 and TRBJ1-1, with TRBD1 as a possible D gene (5 bases). Per the germline V gene, CDR1 is SGDLS and CDR2 is YYNGEE. The CDR3 consists of 18 residues. Trimming left V 0 bases short and J 3 bases short, with 21 bases between. The CDR3 sequence: CASSVGLGSSPRDTEAFF. The CDR3 region has the DNA TGTGCCAGCAGCGTAGGATTGGGAAGTAGCCCCAGGGACACTGAAGCTTTCTTT.

The chain joins TRBV4-3 to TRBJ1-2; 9 nucleotides match TRBD1. The CDR3 has 17 amino acids. CDR1 LGHNA and CDR2 YSLEER come from the germline V gene. J was trimmed by 6 bases and V by 3 bases; bases with no gene match: 14. The CDR3 sequence is CASSHPRTGESEHGYTF. CDR3 nucleotide sequence: TGCGCCAGCAGCCACCCGCGGACAGGGGAAAGTGAGCATGGCTACACCTTC.

The chain is built from TRBV28 and TRBJ2-7; weak D call: TRBD2 (6 bases). The V and J ends lost 6 bases and 3 bases respectively, with 18 bases between them. CDR3 length: 15 amino acids. Germline V gene data show CDR1 as MDHEN and CDR2 as SYDVKM. The CDR3 nucleotides read TGTGCCAGCAGCCCGGGGGTATCGGCCCGCTACGAGCAGTACTTC. Protein: CASSPGVSARYEQYF.

The V and J genes are TRBV7-9 and TRBJ2-1; D perhaps matches TRBD2 (6 bases). Germline CDR1 is SEHNR and CDR2 is FQNEAQ (reference sequence). V was pared by 5 bases and J by 1 base, with 24 bases between. The CDR3 sequence is 19 residues long. CDR3 sequence: CASSDSLGRASGSYNEQFF. In nucleotides, the CDR3 is TGTGCCAGCAGCGACAGTTTGGGGCGGGCCAGCGGGTCCTACAATGAGCAGTTCTTC.

This CDR3 is CASSPGGSGANVLTF. CDR3 bases: TGTGCCAGCAGCCCAGGGGGCTCTGGGGCCAACGTCCTGACTTTC. The chain carries TRBV7-9 and TRBJ2-6; 7 bases agree with TRBD1. This CDR3 spans 15 amino acids. With 5 bases clipped from V and 0 bases from J, the junction kept 1 base outside the gene matches. The germline gives CDR1 SEHNR, CDR2 FQNEAQ (reference sequence).

V usage is TRBV27 and J usage is TRBJ1-1; D call uncertain. Germline CDR1 is MNHEY and CDR2 is SMNVEV (reference sequence). The CDR3 runs to 13 residues. V lost 5 bases, J lost 3 bases, and 10 bases lay in between. The CDR3 coding sequence is TGTGCCAGCAGTCCCCTCCCGTACACTGAAGCTTTCTTT. Its translation is CASSPLPYTEAFF.

The chain carries TRBV11-1 and TRBJ2-5, with a possible D match to TRBD2 (7 bases). Germline values: CDR1 SGHAT, CDR2 FQDESV (reference sequence). The V end lost 1 base, the J end lost 2 bases, and 11 bases lay between the germline ends. There are 15 residues in the CDR3. The CDR3, as DNA: TGTGCCAGCAGCTTAGGGGAGGGGGGACAAGAGACCCAGTACTTC. It is translated as CASSLGEGGQETQYF.

The chain is built from TRBV7-6 and TRBJ2-5; maybe TRBD1 (6 bases). CDR1 is SGHVS, CDR2 FNYEAQ, per germline. The CDR3 length is 16 residues. Trimming removed 5 bases at V and 5 bases at J, with 21 bases between. The CDR3 bases are TGTGCCAGCAGCCCGATAGTGAGACAGGTGGGGGAGACCCAGTACTTC. Translation: CASSPIVRQVGETQYF.

This chain links TRBV7-9 with TRBJ2-2, with 11 bases identical to TRBD2. The CDR3 totals 18 residues. Germline CDR1 and CDR2: SEHNR and FQNEAQ (reference sequence). V trimming: 5 bases; J trimming: 7 bases; junction bases outside the gene matches: 15. The CDR3 bases are TGTGCCAGCAGCGTCCCCACTACTAGCGGGAGAGGGGTCGGGGAGCTGTTTTTT. The encoded protein is CASSVPTTSGRGVGELFF.